The rows below give T cell receptor beta chains drawn from one sample of a study of CD8 T cells in ankylosing spondylitis. Via MiXCR, TCRdb re-called the 5' RACE reads, giving one row per CDR3 protein. The sample yields around 150,000 distinct CDR3 sequences, 6% to 8.5% seen once. The sequenced sample was blood, either unsorted or a sorted T cell fraction (not recorded which). These receptors originate from a female donor with ankylosing spondylitis or in good health (not recorded which). Each CDR3 is given with its conserved first and last residue. The D gene is left open where the match is weak. Clone size is shown for a subset of rows, as once, few, many or a class of expanded clone.

D,J,V,size,CDR3,DNA
TRBD2,TRBJ2-1,TRBV19,many,CASSIGERGWEQFF,TGTGCCAGTAGTATAGGAGAGCGGGGGTGGGAGCAGTTCTTC
.,TRBJ1-2,TRBV7-2,many,CASSLGTVKYGYTF,TGTGCCAGCAGCTTAGGGACTGTGAAGTATGGCTACACCTTC
.,TRBJ1-2,TRBV20-1,many,CSARETGRVTGGYTF,TGCAGTGCTAGAGAAACAGGGAGGGTGACGGGTGGCTACACCTTC
TRBD1,TRBJ2-1,TRBV7-2,many,CASSLFHTGGFYEQFF,TGTGCCAGCAGCTTATTTCACACAGGGGGTTTCTATGAGCAGTTCTTC
TRBD2,TRBJ2-1,TRBV7-2,.,CASSYRSIAGGNNEQFF,TGTGCCAGCAGCTACAGGAGCATTGCGGGGGGGAACAATGAGCAGTTCTTC
.,TRBJ2-7,TRBV7-8,many,CASSSRFYVEQYF,TGTGCCAGCAGCTCTCGATTCTACGTCGAGCAGTACTTC
.,TRBJ2-7,TRBV7-9,many,CASSLGSASAYEQYF,TGTGCCAGCAGCTTAGGCAGCGCCTCGGCCTACGAGCAGTACTTC
.,TRBJ2-5,TRBV7-6,many,CASSIDRLKTQYF,TGTGCCAGCAGCATCGACAGGTTAAAGACCCAGTACTTC
.,TRBJ1-2,TRBV18,.,CASSPPNGSYGYTF,TGTGCCAGCTCACCACCGAACGGGAGCTATGGCTACACCTTC
.,TRBJ1-2,TRBV20-1,many,CSATAQGSFLRDGYTF,TGCAGTGCTACAGCCCAGGGATCATTTTTACGTGATGGCTACACCTTC
.,TRBJ1-1,TRBV29-1,many,CSAMTGNTEAFF,TGCAGCGCCATGACAGGGAACACTGAAGCTTTCTTT
.,TRBJ1-1,TRBV9,many,CASSEGGNTEAFF,TGTGCCAGCAGCGAGGGGGGTAACACTGAAGCTTTCTTT
TRBD1,TRBJ1-4,TRBV7-6,few,CASSITGVGSEKLFF,TGTGCCAGCAGTATTACAGGGGTGGGCAGTGAAAAACTGTTTTTT
.,TRBJ1-5,TRBV19,many,CASSIGSGQPQHF,TGTGCCAGTAGTATAGGATCCGGTCAGCCCCAGCATTTT
.,TRBJ1-1,TRBV25-1,many,CASSAGAWTEAFF,TGTGCCAGCAGTGCTGGGGCTTGGACTGAAGCTTTCTTT
.,TRBJ2-2,TRBV5-1,many,CASSSDLNTGELFF,TGCGCCAGCAGCTCGGATTTGAACACCGGGGAGCTGTTTTTT
TRBD2,TRBJ2-7,TRBV5-1,many,CASSPGLAGAEQYF,TGCGCCAGCAGCCCTGGACTAGCGGGGGCAGAGCAGTACTTC
.,TRBJ2-7,TRBV6-5,many,CASSYYPSRGHEQYF,TGTGCCAGCAGTTACTACCCATCTCGGGGCCACGAGCAGTACTTC
.,TRBJ2-3,TRBV15,medium-sized,CATRDSGSDTQYF,TGTGCCACCCGGGACAGCGGGTCAGATACGCAGTATTTT
.,TRBJ1-4,TRBV3-1,many,CASSQDRSTNEKLFF,TGTGCCAGCAGCCAAGACAGATCAACTAATGAAAAACTGTTTTTT
.,TRBJ2-4,TRBV5-1,many,CASSHRDPKNIQYF,TGCGCCAGCAGCCACCGGGACCCCAAAAACATTCAGTACTTC
TRBD2,TRBJ2-1,TRBV20-1,many,CSARDLAGSSYNEQFF,TGCAGTGCTAGAGATCTAGCGGGGAGCTCCTACAATGAGCAGTTCTTC
TRBD1,TRBJ1-6,TRBV4-2,.,CASSQEGGTGASPLHF,TGTGCCAGCAGCCAAGAGGGAGGGACAGGGGCCTCACCCCTCCACTTT
.,TRBJ1-1,TRBV5-5,.,CASSLGDTYTEAFF,TGTGCCAGCAGCTTGGGGGACACCTACACTGAAGCTTTCTTT
.,TRBJ2-2,TRBV5-1,many,CASSHGGAGELFF,TGCGCCAGCAGCCACGGGGGAGCCGGGGAGCTGTTTTTT
.,TRBJ2-3,TRBV6-4,many,CASSDSGPLDTQYF,TGTGCCAGCAGTGACTCGGGCCCGTTGGATACGCAGTATTTT
.,TRBJ1-2,TRBV18,.,CASSPPAGYYGYTF,TGTGCCAGCTCACCACCGGCCGGATACTATGGCTACACCTTC
.,TRBJ1-1,TRBV12-3/TRBV12-4,many,CASGDFSTGAFF,TGTGCCAGCGGGGATTTCTCAACGGGAGCTTTCTTT
.,TRBJ1-5,TRBV6-1,many,CASSPGVLGQPQHF,TGTGCCAGCAGTCCAGGGGTGTTGGGACAGCCCCAGCATTTT
TRBD1,TRBJ1-5,TRBV9,many,CASSTGTDHNQPQHF,TGTGCCAGCAGCACGGGGACAGACCACAATCAGCCCCAGCATTTT
TRBD2,TRBJ2-1,TRBV20-1,many,CSAGGSGASREQFF,TGCAGTGCTGGGGGAAGCGGGGCCAGCAGGGAGCAGTTCTTC
TRBD1,TRBJ2-7,TRBV14,many,CASSQWAGGGDEQYF,TGTGCCAGCAGCCAATGGGCAGGGGGTGGCGACGAGCAGTACTTC
.,TRBJ2-1,TRBV20-1,many,CSTDLFNEQFF,TGCAGTACGGACTTGTTTAATGAGCAGTTCTTC
.,TRBJ1-3,TRBV7-2,many,CASSLGNTIYF,TGTGCCAGCAGCTTAGGAAACACCATATATTTT
.,TRBJ2-2,TRBV11-3,.,CASSHSTPSAPGSCFF,.
TRBD1,TRBJ2-7,TRBV4-1,many,CASSQALGQGVYEQYF,TGCGCCAGCAGCCAAGCGTTGGGACAGGGGGTCTACGAGCAGTACTTC
.,TRBJ2-5,TRBV11-2,.,CASSLKSDPVGVVQETQYF,TGTGCCAGCAGCTTAAAAAGTGATCCAGTTGGTGTGGTGCAAGAGACCCAGTACTTC
.,TRBJ2-7,TRBV28,few,CASSQLPYEQYF,TGTGCCAGCAGTCAACTCCCGTACGAGCAGTACTTC
.,TRBJ2-1,TRBV29-1,many,CSGGYYNEQFF,TGCAGCGGGGGCTATTACAATGAGCAGTTCTTC
.,TRBJ1-1,TRBV6-5,.,CTSRLAWVTEAFF,TGTACCAGCAGACTCGCTTGGGTCACTGAAGCTTTCTTT
.,TRBJ2-3,TRBV3-1,many,CASSPWRVGDTQYF,TGTGCCAGCAGCCCGTGGAGGGTTGGGGATACGCAGTATTTT
.,TRBJ1-1,TRBV2,many,CASKQGQWPTEAFF,TGTGCCAGCAAGCAAGGACAGTGGCCCACTGAAGCTTTCTTT
.,TRBJ1-1,TRBV5-1,.,CASSTAGREFTEAFF,TGCGCCAGCAGCACGGCCGGGAGGGAATTCACTGAAGCTTTCTTT
TRBD1,TRBJ1-2,TRBV11-1,few,CASSSGTGVFANYGYTF,TGTGCCAGCAGCTCGGGGACAGGGGTGTTTGCTAACTATGGCTACACCTTC
.,TRBJ1-3,TRBV27,many,CASSSLSGAAIYF,TGTGCCAGCAGTTCCCTCTCAGGGGCAGCCATATATTTT
.,TRBJ2-3,TRBV6-1,many,CAIGIWDTDTQYF,TGTGCCATAGGGATCTGGGACACAGATACGCAGTATTTT
.,TRBJ1-1,TRBV6-5,many,CASSYSHRFKNTEAFF,TGTGCCAGCAGTTACTCCCACAGGTTCAAGAACACTGAAGCTTTCTTT
.,TRBJ1-1,TRBV6-5,many,CASSYLPLGPDTAEAFF,TGTGCCAGCAGTTACCTTCCTTTAGGGCCAGATACCGCTGAAGCTTTCTTT
TRBD1,TRBJ2-7,TRBV29-1,many,CSVGRTGAEEQYF,TGCAGCGTAGGCAGGACAGGAGCGGAAGAGCAGTACTTC
TRBD1,TRBJ2-1,TRBV18,few,CASSRTVGQGFYNEQFF,TGTGCCAGCTCACGCACCGTCGGACAGGGATTCTACAATGAGCAGTTCTTC
.,TRBJ2-2,TRBV19,few,CASRGPPNTGELFF,TGTGCCAGTAGAGGTCCCCCGAACACCGGGGAGCTGTTTTTT
TRBD1,TRBJ1-1,TRBV6-1,many,CASRGTGVRLRTSEAFF,TGTGCCAGCAGGGGGACAGGGGTTCGCCTCCGAACAAGTGAAGCTTTCTTT
.,TRBJ1-2,TRBV4-1,many,CASSPSGGTYGYTF,TGCGCCAGCAGCCCTTCGGGGGGGACGTATGGCTACACCTTC
TRBD2,TRBJ2-7,TRBV9,many,CASSVGLAGEHYEQYF,TGTGCCAGCAGCGTGGGACTAGCGGGGGAACACTACGAGCAGTACTTC
.,TRBJ2-7,TRBV3-1,many,CASSLTPGPPYF,TGTGCCAGCAGTCTAACTCCGGGACCCCCATACTTC
TRBD1,TRBJ2-7,TRBV6-1,.,CATHPGTGVLGEQYF,TGTGCCACCCATCCCGGGACAGGGGTCCTGGGCGAGCAGTACTTC
.,TRBJ1-1,TRBV5-1,few,CASSRPTLDTEAFF,TGCGCCAGCAGCCGACCTACGCTGGACACTGAGGCTTTCTTT